Listed below are T cell receptor beta chains from one sample, sequenced in a study of human T cells and chemical hapten exposure. MiXCR was run by TCRdb on the RACE reads, yielding one entry per CDR3 protein. The sample holds approximately 70,000 distinct CDR3 sequences; roughly 9.8% are singletons and the top ten take roughly 3.3%. This specimen was whole blood, taken in connection with sensitization to the hapten diphenylcyclopropenone (DPC). The receptors were gathered from a woman aged 40 to 49 with alopecia areata. Some clones in this sample may be carry-over from other donors' samples. CDR3s include the opening cysteine and the closing phenylalanine or tryptophan. The D gene is left open where the match is weak. The size field is filled for only some rows; it gives once, few, many or a size class.

V gene,J gene,D gene,clone size,CDR3 DNA,CDR3 protein
TRBV29-1,TRBJ1-1,.,many,TGCAGCGTCCGTGGACAAACCAACACTGAAGCTTTCTTT,CSVRGQTNTEAFF
TRBV3-1,TRBJ2-7,.,.,TGTGCCAGCAGCCACGGAGGGGACGGCTACGAGCAGTACTTC,CASSHGGDGYEQYF
TRBV7-8,TRBJ2-7,TRBD2,many,TGTGCCAGCAGCTCCTCCCCCAGGGAGGGTTACGAGCAGTACTTC,CASSSSPREGYEQYF
TRBV27,TRBJ2-1,TRBD1,many,TGTGCCAGCAGTTCCGGGACAGGGTTCAATGAGCAGTTCTTC,CASSSGTGFNEQFF
TRBV7-3,TRBJ1-4,.,.,TGTGCCAGCAGCTCGCGGGCGGGGGAAAAACTGTTTTTT,CASSSRAGEKLFF
TRBV7-8,TRBJ2-5,.,few,TGTGCCAGCAGCCCTCGGCAGAGGGAGACCCAGTACTTC,CASSPRQRETQYF
TRBV9,TRBJ2-3,TRBD2,.,TGTGCCAGCAGCCCCCCAGTAGTAGCGGGGAGCACAGATACGCAGTATTTT,CASSPPVVAGSTDTQYF
TRBV20-1,TRBJ1-1,.,few,TGCAGTGCTCTAATGGGGGGAGGAGGCACTGAAGCTTTCTTT,CSALMGGGGTEAFF
TRBV7-2,TRBJ2-5,.,many,TGTGCCAGCAGCTCCCCGGGGGCATTTATGAAGACCCAGTACTTC,CASSSPGAFMKTQYF
TRBV3-1,TRBJ1-2,TRBD1,.,TGTGCCAGCAGCCCGGACAGGGGAACGGAAAACTATGGCTACACCTTC,CASSPDRGTENYGYTF
TRBV19,TRBJ1-5,TRBD1,many,TGTGCCAGTAGTATAGTCCGGACAGGGGGGAATCAGCCCCAGCATTTT,CASSIVRTGGNQPQHF
TRBV29-1,TRBJ1-2,.,many,TGCAGCGTTGAAGAGAGGGGGAACTATGGCTACACCTTC,CSVEERGNYGYTF
TRBV20-1,TRBJ2-7,.,many,TGCAGTGCTAGGGGGGGTGGCGAGCAGTACTTC,CSARGGGEQYF
TRBV23-1,TRBJ1-1,.,many,TGCGCCAGCAGTCACGTTTTTACGGGCAGGGGTCTCTTT,CASSHVFTGRGLF
TRBV9,TRBJ2-2,.,few,TGTGCCAGCAGCCGCGGGGTCACCGGGGAGCTGTTTTTT,CASSRGVTGELFF
TRBV12-3/TRBV12-4,TRBJ2-7,.,many,TGTGCCAGCAGTTCCGGGCCGAGTGGCGAGCAGTACTTC,CASSSGPSGEQYF
TRBV25-1,TRBJ1-1,TRBD1,few,TGTGCCAGCAGTCGACAGGGGGTTAAGACTGAAGCTTTCTTT,CASSRQGVKTEAFF
TRBV7-6,TRBJ2-2,TRBD2,few,TGTGCCAGCGGGACTAGCGCCGGGAGGGGCACCGGGGAGCTGTTTTTT,CASGTSAGRGTGELFF
TRBV27,TRBJ2-7,.,few,TGTGCCAGCAGTTTATATCCGGGTTGGGACGAGCAGTACTTC,CASSLYPGWDEQYF
TRBV7-3,TRBJ1-1,.,many,TGTGCCAGCAGCTTAAGACCGGGGATGAACACTGAAGCTTTCTTT,CASSLRPGMNTEAFF
TRBV6-5,TRBJ2-2,TRBD2,.,TGTGCCAGCAGTTACTCGAGGTCGCGGGGGACCACCGGGGAGCTGTTTTTT,CASSYSRSRGTTGELFF
TRBV4-3,TRBJ2-1,.,.,TGCGCCAGCAGCCAAGATGGTTGGGCGGGGAACAATGAGCAGTTCTTC,CASSQDGWAGNNEQFF
TRBV18,TRBJ1-5,TRBD1,few,TGTGCCAGCTCACCTGAGAGGGACAGGGGCGGTGATCAGCCCCAGCATTTT,CASSPERDRGGDQPQHF
TRBV23-1,TRBJ1-1,.,many,TGCGCCAGCAGTCAACCCTTGGGACCGATGAACACTGAAGCTTTCTTT,CASSQPLGPMNTEAFF
TRBV9,TRBJ2-1,TRBD1,many,TGTGCCAGCAGCTCCCGTCCCGGGACAGGGTCCGGGTCCTACAATGAGCAGTTCTTC,CASSSRPGTGSGSYNEQFF
TRBV6-5,TRBJ2-7,TRBD1,many,TGTGCCAGCAGGGCCCAGACAGGGCCGAACGAGCAGTACTTC,CASRAQTGPNEQYF
TRBV7-8,TRBJ2-1,.,many,TGTGCCAGCAGCTTAGGGCAGGGATTAGTCTTC,CASSLGQGLVF
TRBV6-2/TRBV6-3,TRBJ2-3,.,few,TGTGCCAGCAGTTACTCGGACGGTAAAGGCACAGATACGCAGTATTTT,CASSYSDGKGTDTQYF
TRBV9,TRBJ1-1,.,many,TGTGCCAGCAGCGTAGGGGAAGCGTCCACGATGGAAGCTTTCTTT,CASSVGEASTMEAFF
TRBV12-3/TRBV12-4,TRBJ2-1,.,many,TGTGCCAGCGAGGACTTTTCCTACAATGAGCAGTTCTTC,CASEDFSYNEQFF
TRBV27,TRBJ1-1,TRBD1,few,TGTGCCGGAGGGGGACAGGCCTTTGGTGAAGCTTTCTTT,CAGGGQAFGEAFF
TRBV18,TRBJ2-5,.,many,TGTGCCAGCTCACCAAGCCAAGAGACCCAGTACTTC,CASSPSQETQYF
TRBV7-3,TRBJ2-3,TRBD1,.,TGTGCCAGCCGCGAAGTAGGGGGCTCTGGAGATACGCAGTATTTT,CASREVGGSGDTQYF
TRBV11-2,TRBJ2-5,.,many,TGTGCCAGCAGCTTAAGACTACGACAGCTCATATCCCAAGAGACCCAGTACTTC,CASSLRLRQLISQETQYF
TRBV29-1,TRBJ1-5,.,many,TGCAGCGCCCAGGGGTCTAGCAATCAGCCCCAGCATTTT,CSAQGSSNQPQHF
TRBV7-2,TRBJ1-2,TRBD1,many,TGTGCCAGCAGCGAGACGGGACAGGGTTTAGGGGGTGGCTACACCTTC,CASSETGQGLGGGYTF
TRBV7-2,TRBJ2-1,.,few,TGTGCCAGCAGTTCCATGAGCTCCTACAATGAGCAGTTCTTC,CASSSMSSYNEQFF
TRBV29-1,TRBJ1-3,.,.,TGCAGCGTTCGGGCAGGGAACTCTGGAAACACCATATATTTT,CSVRAGNSGNTIYF
TRBV7-2,TRBJ2-1,TRBD1,many,TGTGCCAGCAGCAAAGGGAGGGACAGGGGGAACGAGCAGTTCTTC,CASSKGRDRGNEQFF
TRBV7-6,TRBJ2-2,TRBD1,few,TGTGCCAGCAGCTTAGACTGGCATGGACAGGGAAACACCGGGGAGCTGTTTTTT,CASSLDWHGQGNTGELFF
TRBV7-2,TRBJ1-2,.,.,TGTGCCAGCAGCCCCGCCACCTCCCGGGGCTACACCTTC,CASSPATSRGYTF
TRBV6-2/TRBV6-3,TRBJ1-5,.,many,TGTGCCAGCAGTTACCCCGCTTCGCCCCAGCATTTT,CASSYPASPQHF
TRBV12-3/TRBV12-4,TRBJ2-1,TRBD1,many,TGTGCCAGCAGTTGGACAGGGGGCGAAACCGCGTTGTTCTTC,CASSWTGGETALFF
TRBV7-2,TRBJ2-7,.,few,TGTGCCAGCAGCGCTACTTACAGAACCGAGCAGTACTTC,CASSATYRTEQYF
TRBV3-1,TRBJ1-1,.,.,TGTGCCAGCAGCCAGGGGTCTAAGACTGAAGCTTTCTTT,CASSQGSKTEAFF
TRBV7-9,TRBJ2-5,.,many,TGTGCCAGCAGCTTAGGTTCCCAGGGAGAGACCCAGTACTTC,CASSLGSQGETQYF
TRBV27,TRBJ2-1,.,.,TGTGCCAGCAGTGCCACCAACTGGGGGGCCTCCTACAATGAGCAGTTCTTC,CASSATNWGASYNEQFF
TRBV5-6,TRBJ2-3,TRBD2,many,TGTGCCAGCAGCTTGCCCCAGCGGGGGGTGTATTTT,CASSLPQRGVYF
TRBV7-9,TRBJ1-6,.,.,TGTGCCAGCAGCTTATATGGCGGGACAATTAATTCACCCCTCCACTTT,CASSLYGGTINSPLHF